This T cell receptor (beta chain) was identified in a study of blood T cells in healthy people across ages (dated by TCRdb to the mid-2010s). Background on the whole study: In model experiments, template switching captured roughly one uniquely barcoded TCR beta cDNA molecule for every two T cells. Donors of different ages were randomly distributed across sequencing lanes to avoid experimental bias. Four age groups were formed from the donors: young (average approximately 15 years), middle-aged (approximately 39), aged (under 70) and long-lived (less than 85). Using deep sequencing normalized with unique cDNA molecular identifiers, the study measured how TCR beta repertoire diversity changes with age. The study analyzed two additional independent replicas of 1 million unique cDNA reads from the same blood draw for two donors, one aged 18 to 30 and one aged 80 or older. Findings and caveats that apply to the study as a whole: Bulk unsorted PBMC profiling prevented conclusive comparison of naive and antigen-experienced compartments. Estimates of total diversity based on one million sequenced T cells were regarded as lower bounds and as underestimates. Observed TCR beta diversity per million T cells fell roughly linearly with age, and a significant reduction was already apparent by age approximately 40. Donor CMV infection status was unknown, potentially confounding age-related changes in expanded clonotypes. Compared with the aged group, the long-lived group had more naive CD4+ T cells, fewer expanded clones and increased TCR diversity, suggesting age selection. There was a strong correlation between observed TCR beta diversity and the percentage of naive T cells measured by flow cytometry.

As encoded in the germline V gene, CDR1 is LGHNA while CDR2 is YSLEER. V lost 1 base and J lost 7 bases; the stretch between them is 6 bases long. The cysteine opens and the phenylalanine closes a CDR3 of 12 amino acids. Kept here is only the CDR3 DNA, which spans 36 bases and is read in frame from base 1. Library prep was done by 5' RACE. The data were produced on an Illumina HiSeq 2500. A second PCR of roughly 7 to 11 cycles was performed with a sample-barcoded 5' primer and a J-beta primer mix. A template-switch 5' adaptor carrying 12 random nucleotides introduced a unique molecular identifier onto each TCR beta cDNA molecule. At least 2.5 million CDR3-containing paired-end reads were obtained from each sample. All of the RNA was converted into first-strand cDNA using the Mint cDNA synthesis kit, with a TRBC-specific oligonucleotide serving as the primer. Following uracil-DNA glycosylase treatment, a first 18-cycle PCR with universal primers M1SS and BC2_uni_R was performed on all cDNA. Per the source publication's procedure: For normalization, 1 million high-quality reads, each with a distinct molecular identifier, were randomly selected from each sample. Reads with shared molecular identifiers were discarded instead of being binned into consensus sequences. CDR3 identification, clonotype clustering and error correction used MiTCR with a Q25 quality threshold and the strictest error-elimination algorithm. A nonparametric unseen species model using Euler transformation provided a lower-bound estimate of total TCR beta diversity. Through fastp at Q25 and MiXCR, TCRdb rebuilt clones from the public reads, retaining in-frame beta chains. All rows with the same CDR3 protein become a single entry with the most common DNA and genes. The V and J calls here are based on TCRdb, not the publication. For this sample the table gives around 710,000 distinct CDR3 sequences, of which roughly 47% were detected only once. 20% to 25% of the sample rests with the top ten.

This clonotype was recorded only once. Its antigen is not yet known. Per-base quality was not reported, and no clone a single base away is much larger than it. One read alone provides weak support. Donors were 39 systemically healthy Caucasian individuals from Russia aged roughly 6 to 90 years. Each donor gave about 10 milliliters of peripheral blood, drawn into EDTA-treated Vacutainer tubes. Ficoll-Paque density-gradient centrifugation was used to isolate PBMCs, with at least 6.5 million per sample. Trizol reagent was used to extract total RNA from PBMCs, with at least 6 micrograms per sample. The percentages of naive CD45RAhigh/CD27high T cells were determined by flow cytometry on a PBMC aliquot from every donor.

The TCR comes from an older woman in good health. The chain links TRBV4-3 with TRBJ2-3, with no reliable assignment of the D segment. Sequencing input: blood. The nucleotide sequence is TGCGCCAGCAGCCAAGGGGGTTATACGCAGTATTTT. Protein translation: CASSQGGYTQYF.